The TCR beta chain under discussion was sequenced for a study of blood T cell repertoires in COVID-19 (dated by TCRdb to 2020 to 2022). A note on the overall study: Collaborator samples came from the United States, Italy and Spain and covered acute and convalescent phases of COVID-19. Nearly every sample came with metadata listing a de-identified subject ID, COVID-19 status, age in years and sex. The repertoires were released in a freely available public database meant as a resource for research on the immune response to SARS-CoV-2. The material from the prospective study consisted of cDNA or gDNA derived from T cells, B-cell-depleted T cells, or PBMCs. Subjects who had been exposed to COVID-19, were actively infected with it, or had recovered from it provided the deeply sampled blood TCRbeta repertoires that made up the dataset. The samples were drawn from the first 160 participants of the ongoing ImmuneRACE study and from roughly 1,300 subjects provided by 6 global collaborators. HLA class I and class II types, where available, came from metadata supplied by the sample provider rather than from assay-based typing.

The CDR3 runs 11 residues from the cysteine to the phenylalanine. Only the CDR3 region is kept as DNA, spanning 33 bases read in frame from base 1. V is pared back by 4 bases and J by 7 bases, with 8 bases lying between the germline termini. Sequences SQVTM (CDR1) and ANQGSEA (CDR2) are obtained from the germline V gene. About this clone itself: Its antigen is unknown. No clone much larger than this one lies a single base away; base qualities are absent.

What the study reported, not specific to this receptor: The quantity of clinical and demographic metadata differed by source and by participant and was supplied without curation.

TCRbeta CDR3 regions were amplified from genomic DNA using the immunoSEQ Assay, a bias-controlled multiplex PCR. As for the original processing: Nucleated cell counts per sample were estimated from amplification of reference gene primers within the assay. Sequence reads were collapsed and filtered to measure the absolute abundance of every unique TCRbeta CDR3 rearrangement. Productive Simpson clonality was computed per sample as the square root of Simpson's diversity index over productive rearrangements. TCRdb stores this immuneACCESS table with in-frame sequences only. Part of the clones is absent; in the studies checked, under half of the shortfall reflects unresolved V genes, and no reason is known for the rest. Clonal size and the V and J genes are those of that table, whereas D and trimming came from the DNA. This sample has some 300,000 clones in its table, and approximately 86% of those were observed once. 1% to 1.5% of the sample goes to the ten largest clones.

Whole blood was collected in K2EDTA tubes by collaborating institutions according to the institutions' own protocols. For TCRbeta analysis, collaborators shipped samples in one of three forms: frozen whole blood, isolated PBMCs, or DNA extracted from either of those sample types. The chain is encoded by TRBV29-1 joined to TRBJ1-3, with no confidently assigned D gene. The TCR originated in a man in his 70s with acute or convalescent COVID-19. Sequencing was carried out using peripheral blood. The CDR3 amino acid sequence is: CSVVVQNTIYF. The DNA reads TGCAGCGTTGTAGTACAGAACACCATATATTTT.